The entry below gives a single T cell receptor beta chain sequence along with its context. This entry is derived from a study of PD-1 blockade in mismatch repair-deficient tumors. The V gene's germline CDR1 is MGHDK and CDR2 SYGVNS. CDR3 length: 12 residues. V dropped 6 bases and J dropped 12; count of bases not matched to a gene: 9. Profiled with immunoSEQ multiplex PCR; TCRdb holds only in-frame clones, not every one. Of 80,000 to 100,000 clones listed, 65% to 85% were seen once; the top ten hold roughly 2.6%. All patients were mismatch repair deficient, assessed by either PCR or immunohistochemistry.

The chain links TRBV25-1 to TRBJ1-1, with 8 bases that match TRBD1. The sequencing here drew on peripheral blood, taken 12 weeks after starting pembrolizumab. The origin of this receptor is an adult with mismatch repair-deficient cancer. DNA of the CDR3: TGTGCCAGCAGCGGGGACAGGCGAATTCCTTTCTTT. Protein sequence: CASSGDRRIPFF.